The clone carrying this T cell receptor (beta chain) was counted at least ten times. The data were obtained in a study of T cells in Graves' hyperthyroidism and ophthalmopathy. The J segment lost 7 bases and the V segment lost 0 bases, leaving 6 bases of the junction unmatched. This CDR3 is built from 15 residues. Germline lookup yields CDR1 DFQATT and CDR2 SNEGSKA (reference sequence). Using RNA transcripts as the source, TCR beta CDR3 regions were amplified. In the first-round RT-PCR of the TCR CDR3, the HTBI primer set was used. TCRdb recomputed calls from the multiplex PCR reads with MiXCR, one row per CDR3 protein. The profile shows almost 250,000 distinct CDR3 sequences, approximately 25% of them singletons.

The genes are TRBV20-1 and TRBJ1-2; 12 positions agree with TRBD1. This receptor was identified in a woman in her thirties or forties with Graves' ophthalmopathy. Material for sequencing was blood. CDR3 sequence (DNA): TGCAGTGCTAGAGATCCGGGACAGGGGGCGAGTGGCTACACCTTC. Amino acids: CSARDPGQGASGYTF.